This T cell receptor (beta chain) emerged from a study of blood T cell repertoires in COVID-19. V was trimmed by 3 bases and J by 0 bases, leaving 9 bases between them. The V gene's germline CDR1 is LNHDA and CDR2 SQIVND (reference sequence). This CDR3 has 15 residues. Produced via immunoSEQ multiplex PCR; TCRdb's table is partial and in-frame only. Here the sample spans roughly 290,000 clones, about nine tenths being singletons. The V call is TRBV19, the J call TRBJ1-3, with a weak D call TRBD1 (5 bases). Sequenced input: peripheral blood. This TCR derives from a woman aged 30 to 39 with COVID-19, enrolled during active disease. CDR3 nucleotide sequence: TGTGCCAGTAGTATTGCGGGACCCTCTGGAAACACCATATATTTT. Protein: CASSIAGPSGNTIYF.